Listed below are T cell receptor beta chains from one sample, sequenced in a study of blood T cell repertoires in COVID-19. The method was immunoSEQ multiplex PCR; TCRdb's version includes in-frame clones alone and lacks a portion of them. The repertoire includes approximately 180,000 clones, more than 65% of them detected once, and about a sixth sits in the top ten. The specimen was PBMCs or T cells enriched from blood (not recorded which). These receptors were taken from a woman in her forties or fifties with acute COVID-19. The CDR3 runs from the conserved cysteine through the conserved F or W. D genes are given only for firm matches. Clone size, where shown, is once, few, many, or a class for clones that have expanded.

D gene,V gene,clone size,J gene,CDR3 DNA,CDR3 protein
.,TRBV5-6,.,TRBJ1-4,TGTGCCAGCAGCTTGGTCAGGGGTGAAAAACTGTTTTTT,CASSLVRGEKLFF
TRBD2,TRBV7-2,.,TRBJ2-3,TGTGCCAGCAGCCTTACTAGCGGGGGCCCTACGCAGTATTTT,CASSLTSGGPTQYF
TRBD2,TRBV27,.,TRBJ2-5,TGTGCCAGCAGTTTAAAGCGGGGGGCGTACCAAGAGACCCAGTACTTC,CASSLKRGAYQETQYF
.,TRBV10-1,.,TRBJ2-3,TGCGCCAGCAGTGAGTCCAGGGGCCCCCATACGCCGCAGTATTTT,CASSESRGPHTPQYF
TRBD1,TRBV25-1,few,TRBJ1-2,TGTGCCAGCAGTGGGGACAGGTATGGCTACACCTTC,CASSGDRYGYTF
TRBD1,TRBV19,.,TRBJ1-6,TGTGCCAGTCAAACCCCTCCAGGGACAGGGGGCAATAATTCACCCCTCCACTTT,CASQTPPGTGGNNSPLHF
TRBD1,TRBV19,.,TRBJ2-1,TGTGCCAGTAGTACACCGGGACAGGGCCATTTCTTGCAGTTCTTC,CASSTPGQGHFLQFF
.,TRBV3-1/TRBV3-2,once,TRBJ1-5,TGTGCCAGCAGCCCTTCGGGGGGCAATCAGCCCCAGCATTTT,CASSPSGGNQPQHF
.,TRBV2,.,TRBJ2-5,TGTGCCAGCTCCCTTCGGCGCGCGGGGCTGGAGACCCAGTACTTC,CASSLRRAGLETQYF
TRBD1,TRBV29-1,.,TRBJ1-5,TGCAGCGTCGGACAGGGTTCATGGCAGCCCCAGCATTTT,CSVGQGSWQPQHF
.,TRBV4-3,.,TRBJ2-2,TGCGCCAGCAGCCAAGATATAGCGATAGCCGGGGAGCTGTTTTTT,CASSQDIAIAGELFF
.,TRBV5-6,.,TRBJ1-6,TGTGCCAGCAGCTGGGCGCAGGGTCGGTCACCCCTCCACTTT,CASSWAQGRSPLHF
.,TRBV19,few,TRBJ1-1,TGTGCCAGTTCCCATCGGGAGATGAACACTGAAGCTTTCTTT,CASSHREMNTEAFF